This T cell receptor beta chain was sequenced during a study of blood T cell repertoires in COVID-19. The overall study: Sources were T cells, B-cell-depleted T cells, or PBMCs; the material itself was cDNA or gDNA.

V was pared by 1 base and J by 7 bases, with 6 bases of the junction left unmatched. The germline gives CDR1 LGHDT, CDR2 YNNKEL (reference sequence). The length of the CDR3 is 17 residues. Original data processing: Nucleated cell counts were estimated from reference gene primer amplification. The method was immunoSEQ multiplex PCR; TCRdb's version includes in-frame clones alone and lacks a portion of them. That table gives V, J and clone size, and the DNA gave D and trimming. The sample has under 350,000 clones; around 86% are singletons. Clinical history reported by participants formed the basis on which cohorts were assigned.

The receptor's source is a woman aged 40 to 50 with acute COVID-19. V is TRBV3-1 (or the pseudogene TRBV3-2) and J is TRBJ2-1; 14 bases align to TRBD2. The sequenced sample consisted of PBMCs or T cells enriched from blood (not recorded which). The CDR3 DNA follows: TGTGCCAGCAGCCAAGGACTAGCGGGAGGGCCAGGTAATGAGCAGTTCTTC. Its translation: CASSQGLAGGPGNEQFF.